In its sample, the clone carrying this T cell receptor beta chain was seen once. CDR3 length: 15 amino acids. The V and J ends lost 4 bases and 0 bases, in that order; junction bases with no gene match: 5. CDR1 is LGHDT, CDR2 YNNKEL, per germline (reference sequence). Treatment meaning: over 15 received Ad26.COV2.S at low or high dose, single or two shots; about 5 received placebo; per-sample allocation not given. Each sample was drawn 63 days after the first injection (of vaccine or placebo). This entry belongs to a study of Ad26.COV2.S vaccination and SARS-CoV-2 variants. Clones were read by immunoSEQ multiplex PCR, and TCRdb kept only the in-frame ones, dropping some. The table records 350,000 to 400,000 clones, approximately 86% of them present only once.

This sequence was found in a person aged 18-65 years who received the Ad26.COV2.S COVID-19 vaccine or a placebo. This material consisted of peripheral blood, taken in a trial of Ad26.COV2.S vaccine versus placebo. The chain couples TRBV3-1 (or the pseudogene TRBV3-2) to TRBJ2-5; 7 positions match TRBD2. CDR3 residues: CASSPPLANQETQYF. CDR3 in DNA: TGTGCCAGCAGCCCCCCACTAGCGAACCAAGAGACCCAGTACTTC.